This record concerns one T cell receptor (beta chain) sequence. Antigen: not known. Gene labels here are mouse ones. This sample is drawn from a study of tissue T cells after allogeneic stem cell transplantation. Overall study findings and caveats: Few T cell clones were shared across patients, but motif clusters showed tissue-specific shared signatures. Tissue-detected TCR repertoire was only partly captured by blood and spleen T cells. Alloreactivity or antigen specificity of tissue TCRs was not determined; some clones might be host cells. Anatomically similar tissues had similar TCR repertoires within each patient.

The table came from immunoSEQ multiplex PCR; TCRdb's copy has only in-frame clones and leaves some out. Counted here are about 2,500 clones, about 66% occurring once; the ten biggest clones make up about 4%. The receptor comes from a female BALB/c mouse in good health. Strain MHC haplotype: H2-d. Sequenced sample: gut tissue.

The DNA read from the CDR3 is TGTGCCTGGAGTGGGACATCTGCAAACACAGAAGTCTTC. Translating it yields CAWSGTSANTEVF. The full CDR3 reads CAWSGTSANTEVFF. The J gene is TRBJ1-1, the V gene TRBV31, with D possibly TRBD1 on 6 matching bases. The read is 1 residue too short to cover the CDR3 end, so that end is filled in from the germline J gene. V was cut by 2 bases and J by 0 bases, with 10 bases left in between. Per the germline V gene, CDR1 is GKSSPN and CDR2 is SITVG. This CDR3 region has 14 residues.